These T cell receptor beta chains were read from a single sample in a study of blood T cell repertoires in COVID-19. This table comes from immunoSEQ multiplex PCR, and its TCRdb copy is limited to in-frame clones, with some not included. The table includes 220,000 or so clones, roughly 80% detected once. Source material: PBMCs or T cells enriched from blood (not recorded which). The origin of the receptors is a woman in her forties with acute COVID-19. The CDR3 runs from the conserved cysteine through the conserved F or W. Fields, in order: V gene, J gene, clone size, D gene, CDR3 DNA, CDR3 protein. A D gene is named only where the DNA matches it firmly. Clone size, where shown, is once, few, many, or a class for clones that have expanded.

>TRBV10-3|TRBJ1-4|.|.
TGTGCCATCAGTACCGCGGTCGGCAGATCTAATGAAAAACTGTTTTTT
CAISTAVGRSNEKLFF
>TRBV3-1/TRBV3-2|TRBJ2-1|once|TRBD2
TGTGCCAGCAGCCTCGCTAGCGGAAACTACAATGAGCAGTTCTTC
CASSLASGNYNEQFF
>TRBV28|TRBJ1-5|.|TRBD1
TGTGCCAGCAGCCCCACAGGGGAACCTCAGCCCCAGCATTTT
CASSPTGEPQPQHF
>TRBV12-3/TRBV12-4|TRBJ2-3|.|.
TGTGCCAGCAGCCCCGGTGTTGCAGATACGCAGTATTTT
CASSPGVADTQYF
>TRBV30|TRBJ1-1|few|TRBD1
TGTGCCTGGAGTGCACAGGGGGTATCTGAAGCTTTCTTT
CAWSAQGVSEAFF
>TRBV11-3|TRBJ2-3|.|TRBD2
TGTGCCAGCAGCTCCACGAGCGGGGGGGCGGGCGATACGCAGTATTTT
CASSSTSGGAGDTQYF
>TRBV2|TRBJ2-1|.|TRBD2
TGTGCCAGCAGACACCAACCGGGACTAGCGCCCAGGAGCTCCTACAATGAGCAGTTCTTC
CASRHQPGLAPRSSYNEQFF
>TRBV7-3|TRBJ2-3|.|.
TGTGCCAGCAGCTTAACTGGCAGGGTTACAGATACGCAGTATTTT
CASSLTGRVTDTQYF
>TRBV6-2/TRBV6-3|TRBJ1-5|.|.
TGTGCCAGCAGTTGGGGGGTGGGCCAGCCCCAGCATTTT
CASSWGVGQPQHF
>TRBV7-2|TRBJ2-2|few|TRBD2
TGTGCCAGCAGCTTCATCCGGGGGGGCTCCGGGGAGCTGTTTTTT
CASSFIRGGSGELFF
>TRBV7-2|TRBJ2-1|once|TRBD2
TGTGCCAGCAGCGCAAGAGGCGGGGGGGCCTATGAGCAGTTCTTC
CASSARGGGAYEQFF
>TRBV9|TRBJ2-1|.|.
TGTGCCAGCAGCGTAGATAGCGGCACCTACAATGAGCAGTTCTTC
CASSVDSGTYNEQFF